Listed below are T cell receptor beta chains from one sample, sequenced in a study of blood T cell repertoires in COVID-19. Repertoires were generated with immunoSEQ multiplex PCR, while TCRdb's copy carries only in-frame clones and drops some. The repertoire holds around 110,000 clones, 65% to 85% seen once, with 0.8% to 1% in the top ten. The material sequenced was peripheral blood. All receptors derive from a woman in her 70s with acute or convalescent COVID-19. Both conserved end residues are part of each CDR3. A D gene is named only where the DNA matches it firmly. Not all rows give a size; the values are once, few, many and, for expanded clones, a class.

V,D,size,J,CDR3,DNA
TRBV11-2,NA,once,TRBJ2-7,CASSLGRATSSYEQYF,TGTGCCAGCAGCTTGGGCAGGGCCACGTCGTCCTACGAGCAGTACTTC
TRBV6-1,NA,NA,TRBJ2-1,CASSESSTYNEQFF,TGTGCCAGCAGTGAAAGTAGCACCTACAATGAGCAGTTCTTC
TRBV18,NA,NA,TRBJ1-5,CASSPETGFNQPQHF,TGTGCCAGCTCACCAGAGACGGGTTTCAATCAGCCCCAGCATTTT
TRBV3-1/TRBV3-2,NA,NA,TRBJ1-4,CASSQGRSTNEKLFF,TGTGCCAGCAGCCAAGGGAGGTCGACTAATGAAAAACTGTTTTTT
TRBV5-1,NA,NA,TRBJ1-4,CASRADRPTTNEKLFF,TGCGCCAGCAGGGCAGACAGGCCTACAACTAATGAAAAACTGTTTTTT
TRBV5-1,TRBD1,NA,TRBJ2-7,CASSPRDRASYEQYF,TGCGCCAGCAGCCCGAGGGACAGGGCATCCTACGAGCAGTACTTC
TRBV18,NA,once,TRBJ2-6,CASSPKRQTGANVLTF,TGTGCCAGCTCACCCAAGAGGCAGACTGGGGCCAACGTCCTGACTTTC
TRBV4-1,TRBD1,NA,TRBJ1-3,CASSPDRGFLDTIYF,TGCGCCAGCAGCCCCGACAGGGGATTTTTGGACACCATATATTTT
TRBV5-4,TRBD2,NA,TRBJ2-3,CASSSGLARDTQYF,TGTGCCAGCAGCTCAGGACTAGCGAGGGATACGCAGTATTTT
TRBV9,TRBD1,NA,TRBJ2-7,CASSFKRTGLSYEQYF,TGTGCCAGCAGCTTCAAAAGGACAGGCCTCTCCTACGAGCAGTACTTC
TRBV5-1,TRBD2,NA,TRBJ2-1,CASSPSGRVVRNEQFF,TGCGCCAGCAGCCCGAGCGGGAGGGTAGTGAGGAATGAGCAGTTCTTC
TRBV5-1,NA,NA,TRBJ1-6,CASSLAGDNSPLHF,TGCGCCAGCAGCTTGGCCGGAGATAATTCACCCCTCCACTTT
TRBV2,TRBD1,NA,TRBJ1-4,CASTADRGTEKLFF,TGTGCCAGCACCGCGGACAGGGGAACTGAAAAACTGTTTTTT
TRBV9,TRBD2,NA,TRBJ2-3,CASSVSGGVSTDTQYF,TGTGCCAGCAGCGTTAGCGGGGGGGTTAGCACAGATACGCAGTATTTT
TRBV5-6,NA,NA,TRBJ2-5,CASSLGRGAGQETQYF,TGTGCCAGCAGCTTGGGCCGTGGGGCAGGCCAAGAGACCCAGTACTTC
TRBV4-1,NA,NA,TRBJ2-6,CASTAGPGANVLTF,TGCGCCAGCACCGCGGGCCCTGGGGCCAACGTCCTGACTTTC
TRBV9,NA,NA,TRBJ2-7,CASSVGGEPSYEQYF,TGTGCCAGCAGCGTAGGGGGGGAGCCTTCCTACGAGCAGTACTTC
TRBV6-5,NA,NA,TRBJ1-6,CASSDGGSPLHF,TGTGCCAGCAGCGACGGGGGGTCACCCCTCCACTTT
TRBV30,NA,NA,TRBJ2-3,CASSAGRTDTQYF,TGTGCCTCTTCTGCGGGACGCACAGATACGCAGTATTTT
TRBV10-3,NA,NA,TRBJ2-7,CAIRQDSYEQYF,TGTGCCATCAGGCAGGACTCCTACGAGCAGTACTTC
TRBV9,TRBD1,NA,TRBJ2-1,CASSLSPGTGSYNEQFF,TGTGCCAGCAGCCTCTCCCCCGGGACAGGGAGCTACAATGAGCAGTTCTTC
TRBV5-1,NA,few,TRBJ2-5,CASSSQGGGETQYF,TGCGCCAGCAGCTCGCAGGGAGGGGGAGAGACCCAGTACTTC
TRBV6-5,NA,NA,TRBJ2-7,CASQRSVSLEQYF,TGTGCCAGTCAGCGGAGCGTTTCCCTCGAGCAGTACTTC
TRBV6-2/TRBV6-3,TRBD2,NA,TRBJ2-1,CASSPGLVAFF,TGTGCCAGCAGCCCGGGACTAGTGGCGTTCTTC
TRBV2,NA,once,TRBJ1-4,CASSDRGPGTNEKLFF,TGTGCCAGCAGTGACAGGGGCCCAGGAACTAATGAAAAACTGTTTTTT
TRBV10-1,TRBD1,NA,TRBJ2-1,CASSYYRPGQGAHEQFF,TGCGCCAGCAGCTACTACCGACCGGGACAGGGGGCCCATGAGCAGTTCTTC
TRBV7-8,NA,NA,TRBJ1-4,CASSSFMAGVGTNEKLFF,TGTGCCAGCAGCTCATTCATGGCGGGAGTAGGAACTAATGAAAAACTGTTTTTT
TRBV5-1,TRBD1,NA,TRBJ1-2,CASSWGTGVSHGYTF,TGCGCCAGCAGCTGGGGGACAGGGGTTTCTCATGGCTACACCTTC
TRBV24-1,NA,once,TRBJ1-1,CATSDLQRRRGF,TGTGCCACCAGTGATTTGCAAAGGAGAAGGGGGTTT
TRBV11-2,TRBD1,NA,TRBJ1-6,CASSHYRGQGSPLHF,TGTGCCAGCAGCCACTACAGGGGACAAGGTTCACCCCTCCACTTT
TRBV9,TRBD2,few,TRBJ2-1,CASSPRGLAGFNEQFF,TGTGCCAGCAGCCCTAGGGGGCTAGCGGGATTCAATGAGCAGTTCTTC
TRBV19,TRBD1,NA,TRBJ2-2,CASRTGTGGISTGELFF,TGTGCCAGTAGAACCGGGACAGGGGGTATTAGCACCGGGGAGCTGTTTTTT
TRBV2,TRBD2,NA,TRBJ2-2,CASTGGGNTGELFF,TGTGCCAGCACCGGCGGGGGAAACACCGGGGAGCTGTTTTTT
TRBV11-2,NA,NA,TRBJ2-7,CASSPQGRGEQYF,TGTGCCAGCAGCCCACAGGGTAGGGGCGAGCAGTACTTC
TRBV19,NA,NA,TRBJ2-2,CASSIATGNTGELFF,TGTGCCAGTAGTATAGCGACGGGGAACACCGGGGAGCTGTTTTTT
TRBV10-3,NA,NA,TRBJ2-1,CAISVGAWNEQFF,TGTGCCATCAGTGTGGGGGCGTGGAATGAGCAGTTCTTC
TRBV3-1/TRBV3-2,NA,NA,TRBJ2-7,CASSQDRGTVYEQYF,TGTGCCAGCAGCCAAGATCGGGGGACAGTCTACGAGCAGTACTTC
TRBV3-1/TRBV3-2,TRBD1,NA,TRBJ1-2,CASSQDGRQGAVGYTF,TGTGCCAGCAGCCAAGATGGGAGACAGGGGGCCGTTGGCTACACCTTC
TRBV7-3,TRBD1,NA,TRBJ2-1,CASSQRQGTINEQFF,TGTGCCAGCAGCCAAAGACAGGGTACGATAAATGAGCAGTTCTTC
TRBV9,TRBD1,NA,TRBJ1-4,CASSGQGTEKLFF,TGTGCCAGCAGTGGACAGGGGACAGAAAAACTGTTTTTT
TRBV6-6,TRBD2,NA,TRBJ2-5,CATGLAGGPGETQYF,TGTGCCACCGGACTAGCGGGGGGGCCGGGAGAGACCCAGTACTTC
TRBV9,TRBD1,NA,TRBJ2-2,CASSVGQGVYTGELFF,TGTGCCAGCAGCGTAGGACAGGGGGTTTACACCGGGGAGCTGTTTTTT
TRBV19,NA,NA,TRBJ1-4,CASSTWTATADEKLFF,TGTGCCAGTAGTACATGGACAGCAACAGCCGATGAAAAACTGTTTTTT
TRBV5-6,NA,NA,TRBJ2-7,CASSLHFRRGPSYEQYF,TGTGCCAGCAGCTTGCATTTTAGGCGGGGGCCTTCCTACGAGCAGTACTTC
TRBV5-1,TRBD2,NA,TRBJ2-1,CASSLELAGLSSYNEQFF,TGCGCCAGCAGCTTGGAACTAGCGGGCCTCAGCTCCTACAATGAGCAGTTCTTC
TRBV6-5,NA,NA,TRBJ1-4,CASSYSSNEKLFF,TGTGCCAGCAGTTACTCGAGTAATGAAAAACTGTTTTTT
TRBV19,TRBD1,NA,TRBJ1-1,CASRTQGTEAFF,TGTGCCAGTAGGACACAGGGGACTGAAGCTTTCTTT
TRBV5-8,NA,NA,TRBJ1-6,CASSLARGNSPLHF,TGTGCCAGCAGCTTGGCACGGGGAAATTCACCCCTCCACTTT
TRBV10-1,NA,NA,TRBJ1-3,CASSGVPLDPGNTIYF,TGCGCCAGCAGTGGCGTACCTCTCGATCCTGGAAACACCATATATTTT
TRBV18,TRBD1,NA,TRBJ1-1,CASSRTGTGASYDHIGAFF,TGTGCCAGCTCACGTACCGGGACAGGGGCATCCTATGATCATATAGGAGCTTTCTTT
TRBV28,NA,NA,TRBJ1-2,CASSPSGGEEGYTF,TGTGCCAGCAGTCCCTCCGGAGGGGAGGAAGGCTACACCTTC
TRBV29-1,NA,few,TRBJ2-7,CSVELIQGLSYEQYF,TGCAGCGTTGAGTTGATCCAGGGCCTCTCCTACGAGCAGTACTTC
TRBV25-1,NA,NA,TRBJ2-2,CASSDGRAGTGELFF,TGTGCCAGCAGTGATGGAAGGGCGGGCACCGGGGAGCTGTTTTTT